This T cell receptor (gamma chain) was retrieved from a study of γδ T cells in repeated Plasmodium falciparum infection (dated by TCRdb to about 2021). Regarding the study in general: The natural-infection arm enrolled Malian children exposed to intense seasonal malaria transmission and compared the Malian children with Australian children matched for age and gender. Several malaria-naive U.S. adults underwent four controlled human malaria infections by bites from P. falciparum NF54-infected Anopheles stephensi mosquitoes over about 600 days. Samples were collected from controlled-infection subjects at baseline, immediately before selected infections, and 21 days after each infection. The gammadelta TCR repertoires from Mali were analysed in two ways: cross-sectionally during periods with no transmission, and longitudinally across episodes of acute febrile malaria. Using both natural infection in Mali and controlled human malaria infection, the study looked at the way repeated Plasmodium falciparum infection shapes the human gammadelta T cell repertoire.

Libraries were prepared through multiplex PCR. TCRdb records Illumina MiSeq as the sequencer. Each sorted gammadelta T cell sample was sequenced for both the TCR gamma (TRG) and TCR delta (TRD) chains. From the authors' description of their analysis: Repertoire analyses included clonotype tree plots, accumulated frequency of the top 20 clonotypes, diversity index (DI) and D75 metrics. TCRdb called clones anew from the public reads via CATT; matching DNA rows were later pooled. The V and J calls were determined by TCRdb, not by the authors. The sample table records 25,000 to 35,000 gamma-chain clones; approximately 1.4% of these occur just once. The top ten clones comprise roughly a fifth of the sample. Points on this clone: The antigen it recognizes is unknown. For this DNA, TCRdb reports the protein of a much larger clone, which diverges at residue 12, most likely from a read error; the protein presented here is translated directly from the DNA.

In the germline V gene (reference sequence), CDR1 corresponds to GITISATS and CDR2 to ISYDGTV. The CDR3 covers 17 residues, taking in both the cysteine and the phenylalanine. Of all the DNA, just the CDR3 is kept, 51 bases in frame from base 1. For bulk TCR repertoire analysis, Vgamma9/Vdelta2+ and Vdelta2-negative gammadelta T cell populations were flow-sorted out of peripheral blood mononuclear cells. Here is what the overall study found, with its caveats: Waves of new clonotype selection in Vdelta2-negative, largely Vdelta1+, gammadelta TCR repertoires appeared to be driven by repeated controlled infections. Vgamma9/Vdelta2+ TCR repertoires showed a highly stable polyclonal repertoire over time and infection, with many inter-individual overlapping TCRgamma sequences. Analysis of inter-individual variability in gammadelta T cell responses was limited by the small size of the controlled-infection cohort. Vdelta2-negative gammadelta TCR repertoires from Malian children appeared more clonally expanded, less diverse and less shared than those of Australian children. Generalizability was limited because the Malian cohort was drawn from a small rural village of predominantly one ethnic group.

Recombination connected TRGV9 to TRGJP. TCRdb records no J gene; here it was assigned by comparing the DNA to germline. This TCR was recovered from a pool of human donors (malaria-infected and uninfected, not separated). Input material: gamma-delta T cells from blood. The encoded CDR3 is CALWEVSLELGRKIKVF. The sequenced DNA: TGTGCCTTGTGGGAGGTTAGCTTAGAGTTGGGCAGAAAAATCAAGGTATTT.